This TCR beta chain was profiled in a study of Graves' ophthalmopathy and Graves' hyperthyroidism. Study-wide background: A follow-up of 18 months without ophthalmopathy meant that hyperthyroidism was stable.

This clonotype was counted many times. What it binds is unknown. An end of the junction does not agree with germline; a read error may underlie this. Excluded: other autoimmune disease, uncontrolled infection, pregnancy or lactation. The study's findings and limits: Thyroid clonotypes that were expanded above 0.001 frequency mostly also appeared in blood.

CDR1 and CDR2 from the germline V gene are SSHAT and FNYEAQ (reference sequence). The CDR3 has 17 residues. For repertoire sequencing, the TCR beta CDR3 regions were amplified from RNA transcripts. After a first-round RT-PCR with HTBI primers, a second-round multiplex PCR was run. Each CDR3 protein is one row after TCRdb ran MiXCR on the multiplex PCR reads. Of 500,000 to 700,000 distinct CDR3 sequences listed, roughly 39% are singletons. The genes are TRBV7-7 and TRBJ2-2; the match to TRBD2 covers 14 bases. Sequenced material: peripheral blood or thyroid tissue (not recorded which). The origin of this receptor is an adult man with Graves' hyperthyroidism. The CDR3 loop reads CASSLGLAGDSTGELFF. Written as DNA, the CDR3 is TGTGCTAGCAGCCTGGGACTAGCGGGAGACAGCACCGGGGAGCTGTTTTTT.